A selection of T cell receptor beta chains follows, all from one sample in a study of radiotherapy plus CTLA-4 blockade in lung cancer. Sequenced by immunoSEQ multiplex PCR; TCRdb stores in-frame clones only, minus some. The repertoire holds 40,000 to 60,000 clones, with 75% to 90% as singletons. This sample comprised peripheral blood, obtained from a patient treated with radiotherapy plus ipilimumab. The receptor set was obtained from a human donor with non-small cell lung cancer who had stable disease on radiotherapy plus ipilimumab. Both conserved end residues are part of each CDR3. Each record gives: clone size, V gene, D gene, J gene, CDR3 protein, CDR3 DNA. D genes are given only for firm matches. Rows may omit the clone size; those that give it use once, few, many or a size class.

clone_size: NA
v_call: TRBV9
d_call: TRBD2
j_call: TRBJ2-1
cdr3_aa: CASSVAGLAGDPNNEQFF
cdr3_nt: TGTGCCAGCAGCGTAGCGGGCCTAGCGGGGGACCCAAACAATGAGCAGTTCTTC

clone_size: NA
v_call: TRBV27
d_call: TRBD2
j_call: TRBJ2-1
cdr3_aa: CASSRGLAGRDEQFF
cdr3_nt: TGTGCCAGCAGTAGGGGACTAGCGGGACGCGATGAGCAGTTCTTC

clone_size: few
v_call: TRBV10-1
d_call: TRBD1
j_call: TRBJ1-3
cdr3_aa: CASSEKDRGLRNTIYF
cdr3_nt: TGCGCCAGCAGTGAAAAGGACAGGGGGCTTAGAAACACCATATATTTT

clone_size: NA
v_call: TRBV18
d_call: TRBD1
j_call: TRBJ2-7
cdr3_aa: CASSPPVPRTGGYYEQYF
cdr3_nt: TGTGCCAGCTCACCACCGGTTCCCCGGACAGGGGGGTACTACGAGCAGTACTTC

clone_size: NA
v_call: TRBV9
d_call: NA
j_call: TRBJ1-2
cdr3_aa: CASSVADSDYGYTF
cdr3_nt: TGTGCCAGCAGCGTCGCCGACAGTGACTATGGCTACACCTTC

clone_size: once
v_call: TRBV18
d_call: TRBD1
j_call: TRBJ1-4
cdr3_aa: CASSFGTGQEKLFF
cdr3_nt: TGTGCCAGCTCCTTTGGGACAGGGCAGGAAAAACTGTTTTTT

clone_size: once
v_call: TRBV30
d_call: NA
j_call: TRBJ1-2
cdr3_aa: CAWSVTGGQSYGYTF
cdr3_nt: TGTGCCTGGAGTGTAACGGGGGGGCAGAGCTATGGCTACACCTTC

clone_size: NA
v_call: TRBV11-3
d_call: TRBD2
j_call: TRBJ2-1
cdr3_aa: CASGDRTSGRNEQFF
cdr3_nt: TGTGCCAGCGGAGATAGGACTAGCGGGAGGAATGAGCAGTTCTTC

clone_size: NA
v_call: TRBV5-4
d_call: NA
j_call: TRBJ1-1
cdr3_aa: CASSPRGAVNTEAFF
cdr3_nt: TGTGCCAGCAGCCCAAGGGGTGCGGTGAACACTGAAGCTTTCTTT

clone_size: NA
v_call: TRBV5-1
d_call: NA
j_call: TRBJ2-1
cdr3_aa: CASGVAQGEQFF
cdr3_nt: TGCGCCAGCGGAGTAGCACAGGGCGAGCAGTTCTTC

clone_size: NA
v_call: TRBV7-2
d_call: NA
j_call: TRBJ2-6
cdr3_aa: CASSSSLAGGVSGANVLTF
cdr3_nt: TGTGCCAGCAGCTCATCTCTGGCGGGTGGGGTCTCTGGGGCCAACGTCCTGACTTTC

clone_size: NA
v_call: TRBV5-1
d_call: TRBD2
j_call: TRBJ2-2
cdr3_aa: CASTIAGVFGTGELFF
cdr3_nt: TGCGCCAGCACGATCGCGGGGGTATTCGGCACCGGGGAGCTGTTTTTT

clone_size: NA
v_call: TRBV5-1
d_call: TRBD1
j_call: TRBJ1-4
cdr3_aa: CASSEGQINEKLFF
cdr3_nt: TGCGCCAGCAGCGAGGGACAGATTAATGAAAAACTGTTTTTT

clone_size: NA
v_call: TRBV4-3
d_call: NA
j_call: TRBJ2-2
cdr3_aa: CASSHYWGDRILNTGELFF
cdr3_nt: TGCGCCAGCAGCCACTACTGGGGGGACCGAATTTTGAACACCGGGGAGCTGTTTTTT

clone_size: NA
v_call: TRBV28
d_call: NA
j_call: TRBJ2-7
cdr3_aa: CASIPAPGGGGHEQYF
cdr3_nt: TGTGCCAGCATCCCGGCCCCGGGGGGCGGGGGCCACGAGCAGTACTTC

clone_size: NA
v_call: TRBV4-3
d_call: TRBD1
j_call: TRBJ1-4
cdr3_aa: CASSQNQGAGEKLFF
cdr3_nt: TGCGCCAGCAGCCAGAATCAGGGGGCAGGTGAAAAACTGTTTTTT

clone_size: NA
v_call: TRBV6-5
d_call: NA
j_call: TRBJ2-3
cdr3_aa: CASMTSGWGTQYF
cdr3_nt: TGTGCCAGCATGACTAGTGGCTGGGGTACGCAGTATTTT

clone_size: NA
v_call: TRBV7-6
d_call: NA
j_call: TRBJ2-3
cdr3_aa: CASSTGLGSTDTQYF
cdr3_nt: TGTGCCAGCAGCACGGGACTGGGGAGCACAGATACGCAGTATTTT

clone_size: NA
v_call: TRBV7-2
d_call: TRBD2
j_call: TRBJ2-7
cdr3_aa: CASSLEVGGSFREQYF
cdr3_nt: TGTGCCAGCAGCTTAGAGGTTGGCGGGAGCTTTCGCGAGCAGTACTTC

clone_size: NA
v_call: TRBV4-3
d_call: TRBD2
j_call: TRBJ2-7
cdr3_aa: CASSQDRALAGGGEQYF
cdr3_nt: TGCGCCAGCAGCCAAGATCGGGCACTAGCGGGAGGGGGGGAGCAGTACTTC

clone_size: NA
v_call: TRBV30
d_call: NA
j_call: TRBJ1-1
cdr3_aa: CAAHRQVYTEAFF
cdr3_nt: TGTGCTGCCCACAGACAGGTGTACACTGAAGCTTTCTTT

clone_size: NA
v_call: TRBV7-2
d_call: NA
j_call: TRBJ2-1
cdr3_aa: CASSLEFRQGNEQFF
cdr3_nt: TGTGCCAGCAGCTTAGAATTCCGGCAGGGCAATGAGCAGTTCTTC

clone_size: NA
v_call: TRBV6-5
d_call: TRBD1
j_call: TRBJ1-4
cdr3_aa: CASGQDRGREKLFF
cdr3_nt: TGTGCCAGCGGTCAGGACAGGGGGCGTGAAAAACTGTTTTTT

clone_size: NA
v_call: TRBV7-2
d_call: NA
j_call: TRBJ2-7
cdr3_aa: CASSFVGSSYEQYF
cdr3_nt: TGTGCCAGCAGCTTTGTCGGGAGCTCCTACGAGCAGTACTTC

clone_size: NA
v_call: TRBV2
d_call: NA
j_call: TRBJ1-1
cdr3_aa: CASSTSGTEAFF
cdr3_nt: TGTGCCAGCAGCACATCGGGGACTGAAGCTTTCTTT

clone_size: NA
v_call: TRBV30
d_call: NA
j_call: TRBJ2-2
cdr3_aa: CAWRAGTRGPGELFF
cdr3_nt: TGTGCCTGGAGGGCCGGGACTAGGGGGCCCGGGGAGCTGTTTTTT

clone_size: NA
v_call: TRBV4-3
d_call: TRBD2
j_call: TRBJ2-7
cdr3_aa: CASSQGLAGATYEQYF
cdr3_nt: TGCGCCAGCAGCCAGGGGCTAGCGGGAGCTACCTACGAGCAGTACTTC

clone_size: NA
v_call: TRBV7-9
d_call: TRBD1
j_call: TRBJ1-4
cdr3_aa: CASSLDGTGIEKLFF
cdr3_nt: TGTGCCAGCAGCTTAGATGGGACAGGGATCGAAAAACTGTTTTTT

clone_size: NA
v_call: TRBV6-1
d_call: NA
j_call: TRBJ2-6
cdr3_aa: CASSELQGRRSGANVLTF
cdr3_nt: TGTGCCAGCAGTGAACTTCAGGGAAGACGGTCTGGGGCCAACGTCCTGACTTTC

clone_size: NA
v_call: TRBV11-2
d_call: NA
j_call: TRBJ1-2
cdr3_aa: CASSSRDYGYTF
cdr3_nt: TGTGCCAGCAGCTCCCGGGACTATGGCTACACCTTC

clone_size: NA
v_call: TRBV7-2
d_call: NA
j_call: TRBJ2-5
cdr3_aa: CASSLEGGQETQYF
cdr3_nt: TGTGCCAGCAGCTTAGAAGGCGGACAAGAGACCCAGTACTTC

clone_size: NA
v_call: TRBV6-6
d_call: TRBD1
j_call: TRBJ1-3
cdr3_aa: CASSYRGRGENTIYF
cdr3_nt: TGTGCCAGCAGTTACAGGGGCAGGGGGGAGAACACCATATATTTT

clone_size: NA
v_call: TRBV6-6
d_call: NA
j_call: TRBJ2-1
cdr3_aa: CASRPTRYNEQFF
cdr3_nt: TGTGCCAGCAGGCCGACTAGGTACAATGAGCAGTTCTTC

clone_size: NA
v_call: TRBV30
d_call: TRBD1
j_call: TRBJ1-4
cdr3_aa: CAWNGDRGGKLFF
cdr3_nt: TGTGCCTGGAATGGGGACAGGGGAGGGAAACTGTTTTTT

clone_size: NA
v_call: TRBV9
d_call: TRBD2
j_call: TRBJ2-7
cdr3_aa: CASSVMGGGEQYF
cdr3_nt: TGTGCCAGCAGCGTAATGGGGGGGGGCGAGCAGTACTTC

clone_size: NA
v_call: TRBV28
d_call: TRBD2
j_call: TRBJ2-3
cdr3_aa: CASSPILSSGSTDTQYF
cdr3_nt: TGTGCCAGCAGTCCCATACTCTCTAGCGGATCCACAGATACGCAGTATTTT

clone_size: NA
v_call: TRBV7-9
d_call: TRBD2
j_call: TRBJ2-7
cdr3_aa: CASSRLAGSYEQYF
cdr3_nt: TGTGCCAGCAGCCGACTAGCGGGATCCTACGAGCAGTACTTC

clone_size: NA
v_call: TRBV28
d_call: TRBD1
j_call: TRBJ1-2
cdr3_aa: CASSSGQGNYGYTF
cdr3_nt: TGTGCCAGCAGTTCGGGACAGGGGAACTATGGCTACACCTTC

clone_size: NA
v_call: TRBV7-8
d_call: NA
j_call: TRBJ1-2
cdr3_aa: CASSTGLHGYTF
cdr3_nt: TGTGCCAGCAGTACCGGACTGCATGGCTACACCTTC

clone_size: once
v_call: TRBV29-1
d_call: TRBD1
j_call: TRBJ1-1
cdr3_aa: CSVEPDRGRSGTEAFF
cdr3_nt: TGCAGCGTTGAGCCGGACAGGGGGCGTTCGGGCACTGAAGCTTTCTTT

clone_size: NA
v_call: TRBV5-6
d_call: TRBD1
j_call: TRBJ2-7
cdr3_aa: CASSQQGTYEQYF
cdr3_nt: TGTGCCAGTTCGCAACAGGGGACCTACGAGCAGTACTTC

clone_size: NA
v_call: TRBV15
d_call: TRBD2
j_call: TRBJ2-7
cdr3_aa: CATSLKRGGAYEQYF
cdr3_nt: TGTGCCACCAGCCTGAAGCGCGGGGGAGCCTACGAGCAGTACTTC

clone_size: NA
v_call: TRBV4-1
d_call: NA
j_call: TRBJ1-2
cdr3_aa: CASSQMSGYGYTF
cdr3_nt: TGCGCCAGCAGCCAAATGTCAGGGTATGGCTACACCTTC

clone_size: NA
v_call: TRBV28
d_call: TRBD1
j_call: TRBJ2-7
cdr3_aa: CASSRTGGKYF
cdr3_nt: TGTGCCAGCAGTAGAACAGGGGGCAAGTACTTC

clone_size: NA
v_call: TRBV9
d_call: TRBD2
j_call: TRBJ2-1
cdr3_aa: CASSVSGLAVNEQFF
cdr3_nt: TGTGCCAGCAGCGTCTCGGGACTAGCGGTTAATGAGCAGTTCTTC

clone_size: few
v_call: TRBV6-5
d_call: NA
j_call: TRBJ1-2
cdr3_aa: CASSQSRGISDYTF
cdr3_nt: TGTGCCAGCAGTCAGAGCAGGGGTATCAGTGACTACACCTTC

clone_size: few
v_call: TRBV5-6
d_call: NA
j_call: TRBJ2-7
cdr3_aa: CASSFPQFPYEQYF
cdr3_nt: TGTGCCAGCAGCTTTCCACAGTTTCCCTACGAGCAGTACTTC

clone_size: NA
v_call: TRBV28
d_call: TRBD2
j_call: TRBJ2-7
cdr3_aa: CASSATSGSPLQYF
cdr3_nt: TGTGCCAGCAGTGCGACTAGCGGGAGCCCTCTGCAGTACTTC

clone_size: NA
v_call: TRBV28
d_call: TRBD2
j_call: TRBJ2-1
cdr3_aa: CASSSGTSGLSYNEQFF
cdr3_nt: TGTGCCAGCAGTTCCGGGACTAGCGGCCTCTCCTACAATGAGCAGTTCTTC

clone_size: NA
v_call: TRBV7-2
d_call: NA
j_call: TRBJ1-3
cdr3_aa: CASSPRGVYGNTIYF
cdr3_nt: TGTGCCAGCAGCCCCCGAGGAGTATACGGAAACACCATATATTTT

clone_size: many
v_call: TRBV6-1
d_call: NA
j_call: TRBJ2-7
cdr3_aa: CASSVGGRSYEQYF
cdr3_nt: TGTGCCAGCAGTGTAGGTGGCAGGTCCTACGAGCAGTACTTC

clone_size: once
v_call: TRBV4-3
d_call: NA
j_call: TRBJ2-3
cdr3_aa: CASSQEYRSTDTQYF
cdr3_nt: TGCGCCAGCAGCCAAGAGTACCGGAGCACAGATACGCAGTATTTT

clone_size: NA
v_call: TRBV18
d_call: NA
j_call: TRBJ2-5
cdr3_aa: CASSPLGSRTQETQYF
cdr3_nt: TGTGCCAGCTCACCACTTGGCAGTAGGACTCAAGAGACCCAGTACTTC

clone_size: few
v_call: TRBV18
d_call: NA
j_call: TRBJ2-7
cdr3_aa: CASSPRSAGGTYEQYF
cdr3_nt: TGTGCCAGCTCACCACGTTCCGCAGGGGGGACCTACGAGCAGTACTTC

clone_size: NA
v_call: TRBV12-2
d_call: NA
j_call: TRBJ1-5
cdr3_aa: CASRLANRESSNQPQHF
cdr3_nt: TGTGCAAGTCGCTTAGCTAACCGGGAAAGTAGCAATCAGCCCCAGCATTTT

clone_size: NA
v_call: TRBV5-4
d_call: TRBD2
j_call: TRBJ2-2
cdr3_aa: CASSPSAGATGELFF
cdr3_nt: TGTGCCAGCAGTCCATCAGCGGGAGCCACCGGGGAGCTGTTTTTT